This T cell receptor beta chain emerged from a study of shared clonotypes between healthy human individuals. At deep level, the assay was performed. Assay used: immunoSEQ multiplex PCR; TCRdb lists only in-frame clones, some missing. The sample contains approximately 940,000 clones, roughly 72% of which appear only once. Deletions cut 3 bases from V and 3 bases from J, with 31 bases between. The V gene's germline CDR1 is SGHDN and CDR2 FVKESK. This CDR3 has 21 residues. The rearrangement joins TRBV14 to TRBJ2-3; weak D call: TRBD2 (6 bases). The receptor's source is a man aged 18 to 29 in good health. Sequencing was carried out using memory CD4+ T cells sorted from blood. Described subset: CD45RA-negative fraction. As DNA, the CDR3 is TGTGCCAGCAGCCAGCCGTTCGCTAAGGGCCGAGCGGGCATATCAACAGATACGCAGTATTTT. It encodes CASSQPFAKGRAGISTDTQYF. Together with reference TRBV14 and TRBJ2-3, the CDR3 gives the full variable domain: EAGVTQFPSHSVIEKGQTVTLRCDPISGHDNLYWYRRVMGKEIKFLLHFVKESKQDESGMPNNRFLAERTGGTYSTLKVQPAELEDSGVYFCASSQPFAKGRAGISTDTQYFGPGTRLTVL.